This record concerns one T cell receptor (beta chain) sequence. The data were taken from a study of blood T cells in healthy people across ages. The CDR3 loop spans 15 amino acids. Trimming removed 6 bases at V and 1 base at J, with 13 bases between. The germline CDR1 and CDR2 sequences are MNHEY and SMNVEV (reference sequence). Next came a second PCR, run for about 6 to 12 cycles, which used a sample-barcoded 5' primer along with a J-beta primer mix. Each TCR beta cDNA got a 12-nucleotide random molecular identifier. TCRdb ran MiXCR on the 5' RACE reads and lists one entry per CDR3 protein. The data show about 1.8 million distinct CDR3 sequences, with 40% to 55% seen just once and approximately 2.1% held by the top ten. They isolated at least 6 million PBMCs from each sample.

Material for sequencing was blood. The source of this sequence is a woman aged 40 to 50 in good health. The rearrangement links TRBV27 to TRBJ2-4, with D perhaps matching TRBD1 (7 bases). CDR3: CASSDAGGAKNIQYF. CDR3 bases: TGTGCCAGCAGCGACGCAGGGGGGGCCAAAAACATTCAGTACTTC.